One sample yielded the 15 T cell receptor beta chains listed below, sequenced in a study of T cells in tumors after PD-1 blockade. Method: immunoSEQ multiplex PCR; TCRdb's copy keeps in-frame clones and lacks some. This table holds roughly 60,000 clones, around 80% found once. Sample: PBMCs, taken before anti-PD-1 treatment. These TCRs come from a human donor with basal cell carcinoma.

J is TRBJ1-2 and V is TRBV7-8; D is unclear. CDR3 length: 15 residues. The germline gives CDR1 SGHVS, CDR2 FQNEAQ. Trimming shortened V by 7 bases and J by 4 bases, and 19 bases separated the two germline ends. CDR3 sequence reads: CASTLTGQSGYGYTF. CDR3 DNA sequence: TGTGCCAGCACCCTGACCGGGCAGTCTGGCTATGGCTACACCTTC.

The rearrangement uses TRBV7-2 and TRBJ1-2; possibly TRBD1 for D (6 bases). This CDR3 spans 19 amino acids. Germline loops: CDR1 SGHTA, CDR2 FQGNSA. V shed 0 bases and J shed 0 bases, with 20 bases lying between them. The CDR3 nucleotides are TGTGCCAGCAGCTTAGCGGTTTCTCGCGACGGGGGGCCTAACTATGGCTACACCTTC. Its protein product is CASSLAVSRDGGPNYGYTF. The variable domain in full, completed from reference TRBV7-2 and TRBJ1-2, reads GAGVSQSPSNKVTEKGKDVELRCDPISGHTALYWYRQSLGQGLEFLIYFQGNSAPDKSGLPSDRFSAERTGGSVSTLTIQRTQQEDSAVYLCASSLAVSRDGGPNYGYTFGSGTRLTVV.

This chain links TRBV2 with TRBJ2-1, with 7 bases matching TRBD1. V shed 11 bases and J 8 bases; nucleotides not matched to a gene: 9. The CDR3 spans 12 residues. Germline CDR1 SNHLY, CDR2 FYNNEI. CDR3 nucleotides: TGTGCCGTTACAGGGGTAGGGGATGAGCAGTTCTTC. This codes for CAVTGVGDEQFF.

The J gene is TRBJ1-5, the V gene TRBV19; 7 nucleotides align to TRBD1. CDR3 length: 14 residues. Looked up from germline, CDR1 is LNHDA and CDR2 is SQIVND (reference sequence). V lost 6 bases and J lost 7; bases outside the gene matches: 9. In DNA form, the CDR3 reads TGTGCCAGTAGAGGGACAGTCGAAATCCAGCCCCAGCATTTT. This encodes CASRGTVEIQPQHF.

Of note for this clone: The junction and the germline gene differ at one end; a read error may be behind it. This sample also contains other DNA sequences that code for the same CDR3. The genes are TRBV14 and TRBJ2-4; 12 bases map to TRBD2. Germline lookup yields CDR1 SGHDN and CDR2 FVKESK. The CDR3 has 15 residues. This chain's CDR3 is CASTPSGGAQNIQYF. In nucleotides, the CDR3 is TGTGCCAGCACCCCTAGCGGGGGGGCCCAAAACATTCAGTACTTT.

Notes on this clone: Other DNA sequences of this sample code for an identical CDR3. The V and J genes are TRBV18 and TRBJ2-7, with D unclear. The V and J ends lost 3 bases and 5 bases respectively, with 8 bases between them. The CDR3 consists of 12 residues. Germline V CDR1 and CDR2: KGHSH, LQKENI. CDR3 nucleotides: TGTGCCAGCTCACCTTTCGGCGACGAGCAGTACTTC. It specifies CASSPFGDEQYF.

This clone came up once. The chain is built from TRBV2 and TRBJ1-5; a possible D gene is TRBD1 (6 bases). The CDR3 is 15 residues long. Trimming removed 8 bases from V and 2 bases from J, with 16 bases in between. The germline V gene encodes CDR1 SNHLY and CDR2 FYNNEI. This CDR3 is CASFSGHEGNQPQHF. The CDR3 region has the DNA TGTGCCAGCTTTTCGGGACACGAAGGCAATCAGCCCCAGCATTTT.

The V call is TRBV27, the J call TRBJ2-2; D call uncertain. This CDR3 comprises 13 residues. V lost 5 bases to trimming and J lost 5 bases, with 9 bases between them. Germline CDR1 MNHEY, CDR2 SMNVEV (reference sequence). The CDR3 protein is CASSVFETGELFF. Written as DNA, the CDR3 is TGTGCCAGCAGTGTTTTTGAGACCGGGGAGCTGTTTTTT.

This clone was counted only a few times. The chain combines TRBV5-1 with TRBJ1-1; D remains unclear. Trimming shortened V by 0 bases and J by 2 bases, and 8 bases separated the two germline ends. Germline values: CDR1 SGHRS, CDR2 YFSETQ. The CDR3 loop spans 14 amino acids. The CDR3 sequence is CASSLVASNTEAFF. The DNA for the CDR3 is TGCGCCAGCAGCTTGGTTGCGAGCAACACTGAAGCTTTCTTT.

J is TRBJ2-1 and V is TRBV7-2; D gene unclear. This CDR3 has 13 amino acids. Germline CDR1 is SGHTA and CDR2 is FQGNSA. V shed 7 bases and J shed 3 bases, with 10 bases lying between them. CDR3 DNA: TGTGCCAGCACTCAGGACGTCTACAATGAGCAGTTCTTC. This translates into CASTQDVYNEQFF.

The V and J genes are TRBV27 and TRBJ1-1; 8 nucleotides match TRBD1. CDR1 and CDR2 from the germline V gene are MNHEY and SMNVEV (reference sequence). Trimming took 3 bases from V and 5 from J; bases not matched to a gene: 5. The CDR3 spans 14 residues. CDR3: CASSFRGQGTEAFF. CDR3 sequence (DNA): TGTGCCAGCAGTTTCAGGGGGCAAGGGACTGAAGCTTTCTTT.

The count of this clone is one. V and J are TRBV2 and TRBJ2-4; D call uncertain. CDR1 and CDR2 (germline): SNHLY, FYNNEI. The CDR3 length is 15 residues. V dropped 6 bases and J dropped 3 bases, with 15 bases sitting between them. The CDR3 spells CASRGMGEVKNIQYF. The CDR3 coding sequence is TGTGCCAGCAGGGGGATGGGCGAAGTCAAAAACATTCAGTACTTC.

The gene calls are TRBV2 and TRBJ1-5; 7 positions agree with TRBD1. The CDR3 sequence is 16 residues long. With 3 bases clipped from V and 2 bases from J, the junction kept 7 bases outside the gene matches. The germline V gene has CDR1 SNHLY and CDR2 FYNNEI. The CDR3, as DNA: TGTGCCAGCAGTGAGGTAGGGGGCAAGGGCAATCAGCCCCAGCATTTT. Protein product: CASSEVGGKGNQPQHF.

The rearrangement links TRBV5-1 to TRBJ2-5; a possible D gene is TRBD2 (9 bases). Germline values: CDR1 SGHRS, CDR2 YFSETQ. This CDR3 is built from 15 residues. The V end was cut by 4 bases, the J end by 2 bases, with 15 bases between. DNA of the CDR3: TGCGCCAGCAGCAGCGGGGGGACAGGACAAGAGACCCAGTACTTC. Encoded protein: CASSSGGTGQETQYF.

This chain joins TRBV30 and TRBJ2-5; D possibly matches TRBD1 or TRBD2 (5 bases each). Germline-derived CDR1 and CDR2 are GTSNPN and SVGIG (reference sequence). V lost 5 bases to trimming and J lost 1 base, with 17 bases between them. The CDR3 length is 15 residues. CDR3 in amino acids: CAWGGEGRAQETQYF. The DNA for the CDR3 is TGTGCCTGGGGGGGTGAAGGACGGGCCCAAGAGACCCAGTACTTC.